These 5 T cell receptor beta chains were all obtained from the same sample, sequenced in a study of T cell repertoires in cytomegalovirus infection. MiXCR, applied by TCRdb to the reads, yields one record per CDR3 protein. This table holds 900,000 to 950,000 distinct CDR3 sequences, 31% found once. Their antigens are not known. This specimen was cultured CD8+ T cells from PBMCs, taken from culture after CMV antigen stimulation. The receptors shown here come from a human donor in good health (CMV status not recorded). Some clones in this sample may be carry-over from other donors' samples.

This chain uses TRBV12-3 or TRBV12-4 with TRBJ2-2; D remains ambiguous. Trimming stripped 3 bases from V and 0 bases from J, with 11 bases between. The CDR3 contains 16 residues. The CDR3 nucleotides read TGTGCCAGCAGTTTTGCGACAACCGCGAACACCGGGGAGCTGTTTTTT. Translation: CASSFATTANTGELFF.

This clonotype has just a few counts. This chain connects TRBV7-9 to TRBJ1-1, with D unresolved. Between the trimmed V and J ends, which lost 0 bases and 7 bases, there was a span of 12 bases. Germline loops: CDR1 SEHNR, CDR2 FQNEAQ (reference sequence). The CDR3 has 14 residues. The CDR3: CASSLAGEGSEAFF. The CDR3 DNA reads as TGTGCCAGCAGCTTAGCCGGGGAGGGAAGTGAAGCTTTCTTT.

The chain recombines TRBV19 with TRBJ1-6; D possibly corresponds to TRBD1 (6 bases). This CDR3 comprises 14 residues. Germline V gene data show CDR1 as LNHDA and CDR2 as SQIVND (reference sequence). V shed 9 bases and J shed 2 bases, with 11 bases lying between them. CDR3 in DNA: TGTGCCAGCTCAGGGGAACCCTATAATTCACCCCTCCACTTT. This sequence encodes CASSGEPYNSPLHF. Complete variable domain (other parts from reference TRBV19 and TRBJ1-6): DGGITQSPKYLFRKEGQNVTLSCEQNLNHDAMYWYRQDPGQGLRLIYYSQIVNDFQKGDIAEGYSVSREKKESFPLTVTSAQKNPTAFYLCASSGEPYNSPLHFGNGTRLTVT.

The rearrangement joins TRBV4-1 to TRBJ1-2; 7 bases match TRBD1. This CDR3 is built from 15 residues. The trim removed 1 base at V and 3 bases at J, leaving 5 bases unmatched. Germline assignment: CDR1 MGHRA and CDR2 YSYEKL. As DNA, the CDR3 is TGCGCCAGCAGCCAAGTCCAGGGGGTTCACTATGGCTACACCTTC. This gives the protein CASSQVQGVHYGYTF.

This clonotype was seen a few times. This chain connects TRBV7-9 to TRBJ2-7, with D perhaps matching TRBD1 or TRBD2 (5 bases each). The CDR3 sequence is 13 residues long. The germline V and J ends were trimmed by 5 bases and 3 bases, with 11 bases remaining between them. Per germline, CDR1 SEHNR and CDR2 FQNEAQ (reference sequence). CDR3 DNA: TGTGCCAGCAGCGCCGAGGGGATCTACGAGCAGTACTTC. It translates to CASSAEGIYEQYF.